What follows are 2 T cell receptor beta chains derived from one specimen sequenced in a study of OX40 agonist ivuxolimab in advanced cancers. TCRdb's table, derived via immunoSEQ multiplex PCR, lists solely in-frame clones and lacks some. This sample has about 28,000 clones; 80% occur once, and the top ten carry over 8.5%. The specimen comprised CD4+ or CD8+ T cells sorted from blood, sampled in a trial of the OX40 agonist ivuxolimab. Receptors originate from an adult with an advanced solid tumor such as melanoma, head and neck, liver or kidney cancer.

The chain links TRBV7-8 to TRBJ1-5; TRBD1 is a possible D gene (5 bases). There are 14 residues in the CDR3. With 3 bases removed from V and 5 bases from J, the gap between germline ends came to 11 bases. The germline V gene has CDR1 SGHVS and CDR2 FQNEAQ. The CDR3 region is CASSFVGGDQPQHF. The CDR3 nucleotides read TGTGCCAGCAGCTTTGTGGGAGGGGATCAGCCCCAGCATTTT.

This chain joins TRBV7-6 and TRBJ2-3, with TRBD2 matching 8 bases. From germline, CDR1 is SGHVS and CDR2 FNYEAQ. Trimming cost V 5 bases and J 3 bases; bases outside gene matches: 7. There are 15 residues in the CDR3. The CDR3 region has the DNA TGTGCCAGCAGCCGACTCGGGGGGGCGACAGATACGCAGTATTTT. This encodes CASSRLGGATDTQYF.